Sequencing of this T cell receptor beta chain was carried out in a study of post-analysis software for immune sequencing data. At the level of the study: Multiple sclerosis in the patients followed relapsing-remitting, secondary progressive and progressive-relapsing courses.

Unique molecular identifiers were built into the TCR beta cDNA libraries. Via MiXCR, TCRdb re-called the PCR reads, giving one row per CDR3 protein. The sample comprises roughly 540,000 distinct CDR3 sequences, 30% to 40% of which are singletons, and 6% rests with the top ten. This clonotype was observed a handful of times. Its antigen is currently unknown. The CDR3 consists of 12 residues. Per germline, CDR1 SEHNR and CDR2 FQNEAQ (reference sequence). The germline V and J ends were trimmed by 5 bases and 4 bases, with 9 bases remaining between them. Study-wide points: Five TRBV segments, TRBV5-6, TRBV5-1 and TRBV20-1 among them, were found more frequent in patients than controls.

Sequenced sample: blood. This clonotype was sampled from a girl aged 2 to 17 with multiple sclerosis. This sequence joins TRBV7-9 and TRBJ2-7; perhaps TRBD2 as D (5 bases). DNA for the CDR3: TGTGCCAGCAGCCCTAGCCTGTACGAGCAGTACTTC. Amino acids: CASSPSLYEQYF.